The clone carrying this T cell receptor beta chain was counted at least ten times. Its antigen is currently unknown. This sample was taken from a study of breast tumors, draining lymph nodes, adjacent tissues. The study's findings and limits: Tumor TCR diversity was below lymph nodes but above nontumor tissue. Tumor and nontumor repertoires were significantly more similar in luminal-like than in basal-like breast cancer. Data fit most tumor T cells coming from lymph node, expanding in tumor.

Samples came from axillary lymph nodes draining the breast cancer. TCRdb fed the multiplex PCR reads into MiXCR, producing one record per CDR3 protein. The sample has 85,000 to 130,000 distinct CDR3 sequences; under 40% are singletons. This CDR3 has 11 residues. Between the trimmed V and J ends, which lost 3 bases and 4 bases, there was a span of 3 bases. Germline V gene lookup returns CDR1 LNHDA and CDR2 SQIVND (reference sequence). The chain couples TRBV19 to TRBJ1-2; D is uncertain. The sequence was obtained from a female donor with breast cancer. Some clones in this sample may be carry-over from other donors' samples. The sample taken for sequencing was axillary lymph node tissue. The CDR3: CASSIIYGYTF. The DNA for the CDR3 is TGTGCCAGTAGTATCATCTATGGCTACACCTTC.